This TCR beta chain was obtained from a study of shared clonotypes between healthy human individuals. Across the whole study: The study used three CD4 naive, three CD4 memory, two CD8 naive and one CD8 memory plate per donor. Overall study results and limits: Donor clonotype sharing was expected to depend on sequencing depth. Naive subsets, compared against memory subsets, generally had larger estimated richness values.

Remarks on this clone: Its target is unknown.

The naive CD8 population came from CD45RO-negative cells selected for CCR7, without terminally differentiated effector memory CD45RA+ cells. The germline gives CDR1 MNHNS, CDR2 SASEGT. The CDR3 covers 15 residues. Trimming cost V 3 bases and J 7 bases, with 16 bases left between them. Template for every sorted-subset replicate PCR totaled approximately 0.2 ug DNA, tens of thousands of T cell genomes. The method was immunoSEQ multiplex PCR; TCRdb's version includes in-frame clones alone and lacks a portion of them. The top ten hold about 24% of the sample, which has about 700,000 clones, about 91% seen once.

This receptor was obtained from a man aged 25-40 years in good health. The chain combines TRBV6-1 with TRBJ2-4; the D gene could be TRBD1 or TRBD2 (5 bases each). Sequences were obtained from naive CD8+ T cells sorted from blood. The CDR3 DNA reads TGTGCCAGCAGTGAGTTATGGGACGGTTACAACATTCAGTACTTC. Translating gives CASSELWDGYNIQYF.